Listed here are 29 T cell receptor beta chains from one sample, sequenced in a study of OX40 agonist ivuxolimab in advanced cancers. The library was prepared using the immunoSEQ multiplex PCR assay. This is the immuneACCESS table as TCRdb keeps it, with only in-frame sequences that have V and J called. A part of the clones is gone; compared with another copy, unresolved V genes explain less than half, and the rest is unexplained. The sample table records 26,000 or so clones; 86% of these occur just once. Roughly 25% of the sample is held by the ten biggest clonotypes. The sequencing used CD4+ or CD8+ T cells sorted from blood, collected in a trial of the OX40 agonist ivuxolimab. The receptors were gathered from an adult with an advanced solid tumor such as melanoma, head and neck, liver or kidney cancer.

The chain employs TRBV19 and TRBJ2-7, with 7 bases fitting TRBD1. V shed 4 bases, J shed 2 bases, and the junction held 5 bases outside the gene matches. This CDR3 has 14 residues. Germline V gene sequence: CDR1 LNHDA, CDR2 SQIVND (reference sequence). The CDR3: CASSTGGRAYEQYF. The CDR3 DNA sequence: TGTGCCAGTAGTACAGGGGGAAGAGCCTACGAGCAGTACTTC.

The V and J genes are TRBV4-1 and TRBJ2-7; TRBD1 might be the D (6 bases). The V gene's germline CDR1 is MGHRA and CDR2 YSYEKL. V gave up 6 bases and J gave up 0 bases, with 12 bases separating them. There are 14 residues in the CDR3. CDR3 coding DNA: TGCGCCAGCAGAACCGCGGACAGCTCCTACGAGCAGTACTTC. Translating gives CASRTADSSYEQYF.

V is TRBV7-6 and J is TRBJ1-6; no clear D. Trimming cost V 5 bases and J 10 bases, with 9 bases left between them. This CDR3 has 12 amino acids. From germline, CDR1 is SGHVS and CDR2 FNYEAQ. CDR3 amino acids: CASSMKGSPLHF. CDR3 DNA sequence: TGTGCCAGCAGCATGAAGGGATCACCCCTCCACTTT. Together with reference TRBV7-6 and TRBJ1-6, the CDR3 gives the full variable domain: GAGVSQSPRYKVTKRGQDVALRCDPISGHVSLYWYRQALGQGPEFLTYFNYEAQQDKSGLPNDRFSAERPEGSISTLTIQRTEQRDSAMYRCASSMKGSPLHFGNGTRLTVT.

V is TRBV7-2 and J is TRBJ2-7; D may be TRBD1 or TRBD2 (5 bases each). Per the germline V gene, CDR1 is SGHTA and CDR2 is FQGNSA. This CDR3 is 17 amino acids long. V lost 4 bases to trimming and J lost 3 bases, with 22 bases between them. The DNA for the CDR3 is TGTGCCAGCAGCTACGGGGTAGGGGCGAACCGAGTCTACGAGCAGTACTTC. Translated, it gives CASSYGVGANRVYEQYF.

This clone was seen a single time. The chain employs TRBV30 and TRBJ2-3; D is possibly TRBD2 (6 bases). The germline V and J ends were trimmed by 3 bases and 0 bases, with 13 bases remaining between them. The germline gives CDR1 GTSNPN, CDR2 SVGIG (reference sequence). CDR3 size: 15 residues. The chain's CDR3 is CAWSPGTSSTDTQYF. CDR3 sequence (DNA): TGTGCCTGGAGCCCCGGGACTTCTAGCACAGATACGCAGTATTTT.

The chain employs TRBV7-9 and TRBJ2-7, with 12 bases that match TRBD1. V lost 5 bases to trimming and J lost 6 bases; unmatched junction nucleotides: 17. The CDR3 has 18 residues. Germline V gives CDR1 SEHNR, CDR2 FQNEAQ (reference sequence). The CDR3 region has the DNA TGTGCCAGCAGCACCGGGACAGGGGGCGCCGGACTAGCTGGCGAGCAGTACTTC. This encodes CASSTGTGGAGLAGEQYF.

The rearrangement uses TRBV27 and TRBJ1-2; perhaps TRBD1 as D (5 bases). The V end was cut by 1 base, the J end by 2 bases, with 11 bases between. Germline V gene data show CDR1 as MNHEY and CDR2 as SMNVEV (reference sequence). This CDR3 contains 15 residues. CDR3: CASSLWGDPNYGYTF. The DNA for the CDR3 is TGTGCCAGCAGTTTATGGGGGGACCCCAACTATGGCTACACCTTC.

This sequence joins TRBV29-1 and TRBJ2-1; 7 nucleotides line up with TRBD1. The ends lost 0 bases at V and 2 bases at J; junction bases unmatched: 10. Germline V gene data show CDR1 as SQVTM and CDR2 as ANQGSEA. The CDR3 sequence is 17 residues long. The CDR3 DNA follows: TGCAGCGTTGAAGATGACAGGGTTGCGATCCCCTACAATGAGCAGTTCTTC. This gives the protein CSVEDDRVAIPYNEQFF.

This clone was found many times. The chain has TRBV7-9 and TRBJ2-7; TRBD1 might be the D (5 bases). Per the germline V gene, CDR1 is SEHNR and CDR2 is FQNEAQ (reference sequence). The CDR3 spans 13 residues. Between the trimmed V and J ends, which lost 8 bases and 0 bases, there was a span of 11 bases. This CDR3 reads CASGEQDSYEQYF. The CDR3 DNA reads TGTGCCAGCGGGGAACAGGACTCCTACGAGCAGTACTTC. The full variable domain, its missing parts supplied by reference TRBV7-9 and TRBJ2-7, is DTGVSQNPRHKITKRGQNVTFRCDPISEHNRLYWYRQTLGQGPEFLTYFQNEAQLEKSRLLSDRFSAERPKGSFSTLEIQRTEQGDSAMYLCASGEQDSYEQYFGPGTRLTVT.

This chain joins TRBV5-5 and TRBJ2-7; 8 positions match TRBD2. The V and J ends lost 2 bases and 3 bases, in that order; junction bases with no gene match: 4. The CDR3 loop spans 14 amino acids. Germline assignment: CDR1 SGHKS and CDR2 YYEKEE (reference sequence). Here the CDR3 reads CASSFSAGGYEQYF. CDR3 sequence (DNA): TGTGCCAGCAGCTTTTCGGCGGGAGGCTACGAGCAGTACTTC.

The V gene is TRBV6-5, the J gene TRBJ2-3; D possibly uses TRBD1 or TRBD2 (5 bases each). The CDR3 runs 14 residues. Between the trimmed V and J ends, which lost 2 bases and 4 bases, there was a span of 10 bases. Germline CDR1 reads MNHEY; CDR2 reads SVGAGI. CDR3 residues: CASSYGQGADTQYF. The DNA for the CDR3 is TGTGCCAGCAGTTACGGCCAGGGAGCAGATACGCAGTATTTT.

A single count supports this clone. DNA for the CDR3: TGTGCCAGCGGTTGGGGGAGTTACGAGACCCAGTACTTC. As protein: CASGWGSYETQYF. The rearrangement joins TRBV2 to TRBJ2-5; perhaps D is TRBD1 or TRBD2 (5 bases each). V dropped 8 bases and J dropped 5 bases, with 15 bases sitting between them. Germline V gene data show CDR1 as SNHLY and CDR2 as FYNNEI. The length of the CDR3 is 13 residues. The variable domain in full, completed from reference TRBV2 and TRBJ2-5, reads EPEVTQTPSHQVTQMGQEVILRCVPISNHLYFYWYRQILGQKVEFLVSFYNNEISEKSEIFDDQFSVERPDGSNFTLKIRSTKLEDSAMYFCASGWGSYETQYFGPGTRLLVL.

The V and J genes are TRBV2 and TRBJ1-2; D may be TRBD1 (6 bases). This CDR3 is built from 13 residues. Trimming removed 6 bases at V and 7 bases at J, with 15 bases between. Germline V gene lookup returns CDR1 SNHLY and CDR2 FYNNEI. The DNA for the CDR3 is TGTGCCAGCAGGAGGGCAGGGGTGGTTGGCTACACCTTC. Protein: CASRRAGVVGYTF.

In its sample, this clone was seen once. The chain carries TRBV18 and TRBJ1-5; 9 bases are a match to TRBD1. The CDR3 consists of 13 residues. Trimming took 5 bases from V and 7 from J; bases not matched to a gene: 3. Germline V gene lookup returns CDR1 KGHSH and CDR2 LQKENI. This CDR3 reads CASSRDRDQPQHF. The CDR3 bases are TGTGCCAGCTCAAGGGACAGGGACCAGCCCCAGCATTTT.

The chain carries TRBV5-1 and TRBJ1-2; D unresolved. The CDR3 has 14 residues. Trimming took off 5 bases at V and 3 bases at J, with 14 bases between the two ends. Germline V gene lookup returns CDR1 SGHRS and CDR2 YFSETQ. The chain's CDR3 is CASRPLGLDYGYTF. CDR3 DNA sequence: TGCGCCAGCAGACCCCTGGGTTTGGACTATGGCTACACCTTC.

The rearrangement uses TRBV5-1 and TRBJ2-2, with TRBD2 identical over 10 bases. Germline V gene data show CDR1 as SGHRS and CDR2 as YFSETQ. Unmatched junction bases numbered 5, after V lost 2 bases and J lost 4 bases. There are 16 residues in the CDR3. CDR3 loop: CASSLSSGSITGELFF. The DNA of the CDR3 is TGCGCCAGCAGCTTATCTAGCGGGAGTATCACCGGGGAGCTGTTTTTT. The entire variable domain, with the rest obtained from reference TRBV5-1 and TRBJ2-2, is as follows: KAGVTQTPRYLIKTRGQQVTLSCSPISGHRSVSWYQQTPGQGLQFLFEYFSETQRNKGNFPGRFSGRQFSNSRSEMNVSTLELGDSALYLCASSLSSGSITGELFFGEGSRLTVL.

The chain carries TRBV12-2 and TRBJ2-6; the table calls TRBD1, which could not be checked here. TRBV12-2 is a pseudogene locus. This CDR3 has 18 amino acids. CDR3 sequence: CASRLRQGPPSGANVLTF. CDR3 nucleotide sequence: TGTGCAAGTCGCCTTAGACAGGGCCCTCCTTCTGGGGCCAACGTCCTGACTTTC.

The rearrangement joins TRBV6-5 to TRBJ1-2; weak D call: TRBD1 (6 bases). Germline CDR1 is MNHEY and CDR2 is SVGAGI. Trimming removed 0 bases at V and 6 bases at J, with 14 bases between. The CDR3 spans 15 residues. The CDR3 is CASSYSIEDRHGYTF. The CDR3 DNA reads TGTGCCAGCAGTTACTCGATAGAAGACAGGCATGGCTACACCTTC.

A remark on this clone: Compared with germline, one end of the junction differs, possibly owing to a read error. The V gene is TRBV27, the J gene TRBJ2-1; 7 positions match TRBD1. This CDR3 spans 12 amino acids. The germline CDR1 and CDR2 sequences are MNHEY and SMNVEV (reference sequence). The CDR3 sequence: CASRGNYNEQFF. Written as DNA, the CDR3 is TGTGCGAGCAGGGGGAACTACAATGAGCAGTTCTTC.

V usage is TRBV6-5 and J usage is TRBJ2-1, with TRBD1 matching 11 bases. Germline CDR1 MNHEY, CDR2 SVGAGI. With V trimmed by 7 bases and J by 6 bases, 5 bases remained unmatched. This CDR3 comprises 14 residues. CDR3 sequence reads: CASTTGTGGNEQFF. The CDR3, as DNA: TGTGCCAGCACCACCGGGACAGGGGGCAATGAGCAGTTCTTC.

The V gene is TRBV5-6, the J gene TRBJ2-7; D is possibly TRBD2 (6 bases). This CDR3 is built from 15 residues. Trimming cost V 3 bases and J 4 bases, with 17 bases left between them. Germline V lookup: CDR1 SGHDT, CDR2 YYEEEE. CDR3 loop: CASSSSSEIPYEQYF. CDR3 nucleotide sequence: TGTGCCAGCAGCTCGTCTAGCGAAATCCCTTACGAGCAGTACTTC.

The CDR3 is CASSSRRETQYF. As DNA, the CDR3 is TGTGCCAGCAGTTCACGACGGGAGACCCAGTACTTC. The gene calls are TRBV6-5 and TRBJ2-5; D unclear. The CDR3 length is 12 residues. Germline V gives CDR1 MNHEY, CDR2 SVGAGI. Trimming left V 4 bases short and J 5 bases short, with 8 bases between.

There are a few counts of this clone. This rearrangement joins TRBV4-1 to TRBJ2-7, with D possibly being TRBD2 (6 bases). This CDR3 spans 15 amino acids. Germline V gene sequence: CDR1 MGHRA, CDR2 YSYEKL. V dropped 5 bases and J dropped 3 bases, with 17 bases sitting between them. DNA for the CDR3: TGCGCCAGCAGCTTGGCTAGCGCCCGGCTCTACGAGCAGTACTTC. This encodes CASSLASARLYEQYF.

This chain joins TRBV11-3 and TRBJ2-2; 9 nucleotides agree with TRBD1. This CDR3 contains 17 residues. Trimming at V came to 5 bases and at J to 6 bases, leaving 13 bases not matched to a gene. The V gene's germline CDR1 is SGHNT and CDR2 YENEEA. The CDR3 loop reads CASSHEVWDREPGELFF. The CDR3 coding sequence is TGTGCCAGCAGCCACGAAGTCTGGGACAGGGAACCCGGGGAGCTGTTTTTT.

The J gene is TRBJ2-3, the V gene TRBV9; 15 bases agree with TRBD2. V shed 5 bases and J 5 bases; nucleotides not matched to a gene: 6. There are 16 residues in the CDR3. CDR1 SGDLS and CDR2 YYNGEE come from the germline V gene. The CDR3, as DNA: TGTGCCAGCAGTCATGGACTAGCGGGAGGGAGAGATACGCAGTATTTT. Translating it yields CASSHGLAGGRDTQYF.

The V call is TRBV30, the J call TRBJ1-2; weak D call: TRBD1 (5 bases). CDR1 is GTSNPN and CDR2 is SVGIG in the germline V gene (reference sequence). The CDR3 extends over 16 amino acids. V was clipped by 0 bases and J by 1 base, with 15 bases between them. CDR3 amino acids: CAWSVPGEGLNYGYTF. CDR3 coding DNA: TGTGCCTGGAGTGTACCTGGAGAGGGACTTAACTATGGCTACACCTTC.

This chain uses TRBV28 with TRBJ2-7, with D tentatively TRBD2 (6 bases). From germline, CDR1 is MDHEN and CDR2 SYDVKM. The CDR3 totals 15 residues. Trimming shortened V by 4 bases and J by 3 bases, and 16 bases separated the two germline ends. DNA of the CDR3: TGTGCCAGCAGTTACGTAACCGGGGGAAACTACGAGCAGTACTTC. The encoded protein is CASSYVTGGNYEQYF.

For the CDR3, the DNA is TGTGCCAGCAGCCAAGATCGAAGCGGTGTATCGAACGAGCAGTACTTC. Residues: CASSQDRSGVSNEQYF. The chain links TRBV4-2 to TRBJ2-7; D may be TRBD2 (5 bases). Germline V CDR1 and CDR2: LGHNA, YNFKEQ. The CDR3 consists of 16 residues. V was pared by 0 bases and J by 5 bases, with 17 bases between.

The chain uses TRBV2 and TRBJ2-1, with TRBD2 identical over 8 bases. Trimming removed 3 bases from V and 7 bases from J; junction bases left unmatched: 8. CDR1 and CDR2 from the germline V gene are SNHLY and FYNNEI. The length of the CDR3 is 15 residues. The CDR3 region is CASSDLSGSRNEQFF. The CDR3 nucleotides read TGTGCCAGCAGTGATTTAAGCGGGAGTAGAAATGAGCAGTTCTTC.